The 17 T cell receptor beta chains presented below share a single source sample, sequenced in a study of response to subunit inactivated influenza vaccine. TCRdb used MiXCR to reprocess the RT-PCR reads, holding one entry per CDR3 protein. The sample contains 750,000 to 850,000 distinct CDR3 sequences, about a fifth of which appear only once. The sequences come from PBMCs from blood, collected 5 to 6 days after vaccination. The source of these receptors is a man between 50 and 59 years old who received an inactivated influenza vaccine.

The chain employs TRBV6-2 or TRBV6-3 and TRBJ2-2; 9 bases line up with TRBD2. The CDR3 consists of 16 residues. The J segment lost 1 base and the V segment lost 3 bases, leaving 3 bases of the junction unmatched. Germline V gene lookup returns CDR1 MNHEY and CDR2 SVGEGT. For the CDR3, the DNA is TGTGCCAGCAGTTATCGTAGCGGGAGGAACACCGGGGAGCTGTTTTTT. Amino acid sequence: CASSYRSGRNTGELFF.

This clonotype was seen more than once but under ten times. DNA for the CDR3: TGCAGCGTTGAAGATCTGGCAGATTATGGCTACACCTTC. Protein: CSVEDLADYGYTF. The chain links TRBV29-1 to TRBJ1-2; D remains unclear. The CDR3 is 13 amino acids. Germline CDR1 reads SQVTM; CDR2 reads ANQGSEA. V shed 0 bases and J shed 5 bases, with 10 bases lying between them.

Only a few counts were recorded for this clonotype. J is TRBJ2-5 and V is TRBV6-5; D call uncertain. Trimming left V 4 bases short and J 5 bases short, with 20 bases between. This CDR3 contains 16 residues. Germline CDR1 MNHEY, CDR2 SVGAGI. CDR3 amino acids: CASSSPGMVGEETQYF. The CDR3 coding sequence is TGTGCCAGCAGTTCCCCTGGTATGGTGGGTGAGGAGACCCAGTACTTC.

The chain employs TRBV23-1 and TRBJ1-5; D remains ambiguous. TRBV23-1 is classed as an ORF, of uncertain function. This CDR3 contains 12 residues. V was cut by 4 bases and J by 9 bases, with 10 bases left in between. Here the CDR3 DNA reads TGCGCCAGCAGTCTCCCCTCGTGGCCCCAGCATTTT. Encoded protein: CASSLPSWPQHF.

The chain carries TRBV7-9 and TRBJ1-4; unclear D gene. V was clipped by 7 bases and J by 8 bases, with 11 bases between them. Germline V lookup: CDR1 SEHNR, CDR2 FQNEAQ (reference sequence). CDR3 length equals 12 residues. CDR3 nucleotide sequence: TGTGCCAGCACCCTTGCTGGGGAAAAACTGTTTTTT. Its translation is CASTLAGEKLFF.

This clonotype was picked up a small number of times. CDR3 in DNA: TGTGCCAGCAGTTTCGGTGGGGTTAATCAGCCCCAGCATTTT. Protein product: CASSFGGVNQPQHF. J is TRBJ1-5 and V is TRBV12-3 or TRBV12-4, with unresolved D. The CDR3 totals 14 residues. The ends were cut back, 3 bases at V and 4 bases at J, with 10 bases in the middle.

V is TRBV20-1 and J is TRBJ2-3; TRBD2 aligns across 8 bases. The V gene's germline CDR1 is DFQATT and CDR2 SNEGSKA (reference sequence). The CDR3 is made up of 13 amino acids. V trimming: 4 bases; J trimming: 1 base; junction bases outside the gene matches: 1. The CDR3 sequence: CSAKTSGTDTQYF. CDR3 DNA sequence: TGCAGTGCTAAGACTAGCGGCACAGATACGCAGTATTTT.

CDR3 DNA sequence: TGCAGCGTTGGGGACAGCCCTAATGAAAAACTGTTTTTT. Translating gives CSVGDSPNEKLFF. The chain combines TRBV29-1 with TRBJ1-4; 7 nucleotides line up with TRBD1. This CDR3 region has 13 residues. J lost 3 bases, V lost 4 bases, and 2 bases had no gene match. The germline V gene encodes CDR1 SQVTM and CDR2 ANQGSEA.

The table lists this clonotype with a few counts. This sequence joins TRBV20-1 and TRBJ2-1, with 9 bases identical to TRBD1. The CDR3 has 14 amino acids. V shed 3 bases and J 9 bases; nucleotides not matched to a gene: 9. The germline CDR1 and CDR2 sequences are DFQATT and SNEGSKA (reference sequence). CDR3 sequence reads: CSARADRGVGEQFF. Written as DNA, the CDR3 is TGCAGTGCTAGGGCGGACAGGGGCGTTGGTGAGCAGTTCTTC.

The J gene is TRBJ2-5, the V gene TRBV20-1, with TRBD1 matching over 8 bases. The junction had 12 bases not matched to a gene; V was cut back by 6 bases and J by 3 bases. This CDR3 has 15 residues. Germline values: CDR1 DFQATT, CDR2 SNEGSKA (reference sequence). The CDR3 sequence: CSAKRRGRVEETQYF. In nucleotides, the CDR3 is TGCAGTGCAAAACGCAGGGGGCGGGTGGAAGAGACCCAGTACTTC.

The chain recombines TRBV6-5 with TRBJ2-2; D is perhaps TRBD2 (6 bases). The CDR3 is made up of 15 amino acids. Germline lookup yields CDR1 MNHEY and CDR2 SVGAGI. V lost 4 bases and J 3 bases, leaving 12 bases between the germline ends. The CDR3 DNA is TGTGCCAGCAGTTCTTTAGGGACTTACACCGGGGAGCTGTTTTTT. It codes for CASSSLGTYTGELFF.

The V call is TRBV6-5, the J call TRBJ1-2; D is unresolved. V was shortened by 10 bases and J by 4 bases, with 7 bases between the two germline ends. Germline lookup yields CDR1 MNHEY and CDR2 SVGAGI. The CDR3 consists of 10 residues. CDR3 DNA sequence: TGTGCCACCCGAAGCTATGGCTACACCTTC. Translating gives CATRSYGYTF.

V and J are TRBV7-2 and TRBJ2-7, with no clear D. Trimming pared 4 bases from V and 6 bases from J, leaving 13 bases between. Germline V lookup: CDR1 SGHTA, CDR2 FQGNSA. The CDR3 is 13 amino acids. The CDR3 nucleotides are TGTGCCAGCAGCTCTAGGGTGGATAGCGAGCAGTACTTC. Amino acid sequence: CASSSRVDSEQYF.

V gene TRBV11-1 combines with J gene TRBJ2-3; tentatively, D is TRBD2 (6 bases). In germline, CDR1 is SGHAT, CDR2 FQDESV (reference sequence). The CDR3 sequence is 16 residues long. V was pared by 5 bases and J by 2 bases, with 17 bases between. The CDR3 bases are TGTGCCAGCAGCCCCCTAACGGGCGGGGCCACAGATACGCAGTATTTT. Amino acid sequence: CASSPLTGGATDTQYF.

This clonotype was seen a few times. This sequence joins TRBV5-1 and TRBJ2-7; D is uncertain. The germline gives CDR1 SGHRS, CDR2 YFSETQ. V lost 4 bases, J lost 3 bases, and 14 bases lay in between. The CDR3 extends over 14 amino acids. For the CDR3, the DNA is TGCGCCAGCAGCATGCTTGCGGTGAACTACGAGCAGTACTTC. Translating it yields CASSMLAVNYEQYF. The full variable domain, rest sourced from reference TRBV5-1 and TRBJ2-7, is KAGVTQTPRYLIKTRGQQVTLSCSPISGHRSVSWYQQTPGQGLQFLFEYFSETQRNKGNFPGRFSGRQFSNSRSEMNVSTLELGDSALYLCASSMLAVNYEQYFGPGTRLTVT.

Many counts were recorded for this clonotype. The CDR3 sequence is CASSLIGSYNSPLHF. In DNA form, the CDR3 reads TGTGCCAGCAGCTTGATAGGCTCCTATAATTCACCCCTCCACTTT. The rearrangement links TRBV5-6 to TRBJ1-6; D uncertain. CDR1 is SGHDT and CDR2 is YYEEEE in the germline V gene. The CDR3 has 15 amino acids. Trimming cost V 1 base and J 0 bases, with 5 bases left between them.

V usage is TRBV18 and J usage is TRBJ2-7, with no clear D. Per germline, CDR1 KGHSH and CDR2 LQKENI. This CDR3 spans 15 amino acids. The V end lost 1 base, the J end lost 0 bases, and 10 bases lay between the germline ends. In DNA form, the CDR3 reads TGTGCCAGCTCACCACGGTTTGACATCTCCTACGAGCAGTACTTC. Amino acids: CASSPRFDISYEQYF. Together with reference TRBV18 and TRBJ2-7, the CDR3 gives the full variable domain: NAGVMQNPRHLVRRRGQEARLRCSPMKGHSHVYWYRQLPEEGLKFMVYLQKENIIDESGMPKERFSAEFPKEGPSILRIQQVVRGDSAAYFCASSPRFDISYEQYFGPGTRLTVT.